This entry lists 28 T cell receptor beta chains sequenced from one sample in a study of blood T cell repertoires in COVID-19. Some clones are missing from TCRdb's copy, which holds only in-frame ones; the method was immunoSEQ multiplex PCR. The sample comprises some 47,000 clones, roughly 80% of which are singletons, and nearly 45% rests with the top ten. Sequencing was carried out using peripheral blood. These receptors came from a human donor in a cohort sampled during active COVID-19.

CDR3 sequence: CASSLAGTGGLHYGYTF. The CDR3 nucleotides are TGTGCCAGCAGCCTCGCCGGGACAGGGGGATTACACTATGGCTACACCTTC. The rearrangement links TRBV9 to TRBJ1-2; the match to TRBD1 covers 11 bases. Trimming removed 4 bases from V and 3 bases from J; junction bases left unmatched: 11. Germline CDR1 is SGDLS and CDR2 is YYNGEE. There are 17 residues in the CDR3.

The chain combines TRBV7-2 with TRBJ1-2; D is perhaps TRBD1 (5 bases). The CDR3 has 15 residues. Germline V gene data show CDR1 as SGHTA and CDR2 as FQGNSA. V was cut by 3 bases and J by 0 bases, with 11 bases left in between. Written as DNA, the CDR3 is TGTGCCAGCAGCTTCGACAGAATTTCTAACTATGGCTACACCTTC. This codes for CASSFDRISNYGYTF.

The chain uses TRBV2 and TRBJ1-5; D may be TRBD1 (5 bases). The CDR3 runs 14 residues. Trimming took 4 bases from V and 5 from J, leaving 12 bases between them. The germline CDR1 and CDR2 sequences are SNHLY and FYNNEI. As DNA, the CDR3 is TGTGCCAGCAGTGCGATGACAGAGGATCAGCCCCAGCATTTT. The encoded protein is CASSAMTEDQPQHF.

DNA for the CDR3: TGTGCCAGCAGCTCCCCCCGAGGGAGCAATTCACCCCTCCACTTT. It codes for CASSSPRGSNSPLHF. The rearrangement uses TRBV11-2 and TRBJ1-6; D is ambiguous. Per germline, CDR1 SGHAT and CDR2 FQNNGV. The ends were cut back, 4 bases at V and 7 bases at J, with 14 bases in the middle. This CDR3 comprises 15 residues.

The genes are TRBV5-5 and TRBJ1-5, with D possibly being TRBD1 (6 bases). The CDR3 spans 16 residues. Between the trimmed V and J ends, which lost 4 bases and 4 bases, there was a span of 18 bases. Germline V gene sequence: CDR1 SGHKS, CDR2 YYEKEE (reference sequence). In DNA form, the CDR3 reads TGTGCCAGCAGCCAGCGACGGGACATCCTAAATCAGCCCCAGCATTTT. It translates to CASSQRRDILNQPQHF. Looking up the rest from reference TRBV5-5 and TRBJ1-5 gives the full variable domain: DAGVTQSPTHLIKTRGQQVTLRCSPISGHKSVSWYQQVLGQGPQFIFQYYEKEERGRGNFPDRFSARQFPNYSSELNVNALLLGDSALYLCASSQRRDILNQPQHFGDGTRLSIL.

The chain combines TRBV3-1 (or the pseudogene TRBV3-2) with TRBJ1-2; TRBD1 matches at 9 bases. V lost 2 bases, J lost 6 bases, and 7 bases stayed unmatched. Germline V gene data show CDR1 as LGHDT and CDR2 as YNNKEL (reference sequence). The CDR3 is 15 residues long. Written as DNA, the CDR3 is TGTGCCAGCAGCCAATACACCGGGACAGGGAATGGCTACACCTTC. Amino acids: CASSQYTGTGNGYTF.

The genes are TRBV7-9 and TRBJ2-5; 11 nucleotides align to TRBD2. After removal of 2 bases from V and 5 bases from J, the junction contained 4 bases not matched to a gene. CDR1 is SEHNR and CDR2 is FQNEAQ in the germline V gene (reference sequence). The CDR3 covers 15 residues. The DNA of the CDR3 is TGTGCCAGCAGCTTACTAGCGGGGGGCTGGGAGACCCAGTACTTC. This translates into CASSLLAGGWETQYF. Filled out from reference TRBV7-9 and TRBJ2-5, the complete variable domain reads DTGVSQNPRHKITKRGQNVTFRCDPISEHNRLYWYRQTLGQGPEFLTYFQNEAQLEKSRLLSDRFSAERPKGSFSTLEIQRTEQGDSAMYLCASSLLAGGWETQYFGPGTRLLVL.

The chain recombines TRBV2 with TRBJ1-3; no reliable D call. CDR1 is SNHLY and CDR2 is FYNNEI in the germline V gene. V was cut by 3 bases and J by 7 bases, with 7 bases left in between. The CDR3 totals 12 residues. CDR3 in DNA: TGTGCCAGCAGTGACGTCAGTAACACCATATATTTT. Translating it yields CASSDVSNTIYF.

This clone was counted between two and nine times. This sequence joins TRBV5-1 and TRBJ1-5; D uncertain. This CDR3 comprises 13 residues. V was pared by 2 bases and J by 3 bases, with 6 bases between. Germline V gene sequence: CDR1 SGHRS, CDR2 YFSETQ. This CDR3 reads CASSFDNNQPQHF. As DNA, the CDR3 is TGCGCCAGCAGCTTTGACAACAATCAGCCCCAGCATTTT.

This CDR3 is CASSLHRENTEAFF. CDR3 DNA sequence: TGCGCCAGCAGCCTTCACCGGGAGAACACTGAAGCTTTCTTT. The rearrangement uses TRBV5-1 and TRBJ1-1; D call uncertain. Per the germline V gene, CDR1 is SGHRS and CDR2 is YFSETQ. The CDR3 totals 14 residues. The germline V and J ends were trimmed by 4 bases and 1 base, with 11 bases remaining between them.

This sequence joins TRBV6-5 and TRBJ2-7; weak D call: TRBD2 (6 bases). This CDR3 region has 15 residues. CDR1 is MNHEY, CDR2 SVGAGI, per germline. Trimming stripped 6 bases from V and 4 bases from J, with 19 bases between. CDR3 DNA sequence: TGTGCCAGCAGGGTGACGGGACTGGAATGGTACGAGCAGTACGTC. Translating it yields CASRVTGLEWYEQYV.

The CDR3: CASSLALQGARDTQYF. CDR3 in DNA: TGCGCCAGCAGCTTGGCGCTACAGGGGGCGAGGGATACGCAGTATTTT. V and J are TRBV5-1 and TRBJ2-3, with 9 bases identical to TRBD1. The germline CDR1 and CDR2 sequences are SGHRS and YFSETQ. This CDR3 has 16 residues. With 0 bases clipped from V and 6 bases from J, the junction kept 8 bases outside the gene matches.

The rearrangement joins TRBV5-6 to TRBJ2-1; D is perhaps TRBD2 (6 bases). The CDR3 is made up of 15 amino acids. Trimming stripped 4 bases from V and 8 bases from J, with 19 bases between. CDR1 is SGHDT and CDR2 is YYEEEE in the germline V gene. The CDR3 reads CASSREVGFVDEQFF. The CDR3 region has the DNA TGTGCCAGCAGCAGGGAGGTGGGGTTTGTGGATGAGCAGTTCTTC.

The chain couples TRBV5-1 to TRBJ2-5; TRBD1 aligns across 11 bases. The length of the CDR3 is 13 residues. CDR1 is SGHRS, CDR2 YFSETQ, per germline. V lost 5 bases, J lost 5 bases, and 2 bases stayed unmatched. The CDR3 region has the DNA TGCGCCAGCAGGGGACAGGGGGTGGAGACCCAGTACTTC. Translated: CASRGQGVETQYF.

The chain employs TRBV28 and TRBJ1-1; D gene ambiguous. With 4 bases removed from V and 13 bases from J, the gap between germline ends came to 22 bases. The CDR3 extends over 14 amino acids. Germline V lookup: CDR1 MDHEN, CDR2 SYDVKM. CDR3 DNA sequence: TGTGCCAGCAGTTCAACCGACCTGCGGGGTTATGTTTTCTTT. Translated: CASSSTDLRGYVFF.

V gene TRBV12-5 combines with J gene TRBJ2-7; 7 bases are shared with TRBD1. Unmatched junction bases numbered 7, after V lost 5 bases and J lost 3 bases. Per the germline V gene, CDR1 is LGHNT and CDR2 is FRNRAP. The CDR3 loop spans 14 amino acids. CDR3 residues: CASGQGEIIYEQYF. The CDR3 DNA reads as TGTGCTAGTGGTCAGGGGGAGATCATCTACGAGCAGTACTTC. Variable domain in full (rest from reference TRBV12-5 and TRBJ2-7): DARVTQTPRHKVTEMGQEVTMRCQPILGHNTVFWYRQTMMQGLELLAYFRNRAPLDDSGMPKDRFSAEMPDATLATLKIQPSEPRDSAVYFCASGQGEIIYEQYFGPGTRLTVT.

CDR3: CASSLGRGGGLNNEQFF. CDR3 nucleotides: TGTGCCAGCAGCTTAGGTCGCGGGGGGGGCCTGAACAATGAGCAGTTCTTC. The V call is TRBV11-2, the J call TRBJ2-1; 9 bases are a match to TRBD2. V was clipped by 1 base and J by 5 bases; unmatched bases: 9. From germline, CDR1 is SGHAT and CDR2 FQNNGV. The CDR3 is 17 amino acids.

V is TRBV6-4 and J is TRBJ1-6; D gene unclear. Per the germline V gene, CDR1 is MRHNA and CDR2 is SNTAGT. The CDR3 runs 12 residues. V was cut by 0 bases and J by 12 bases, with 6 bases left in between. This CDR3 is CASSDSPGPLHF. In DNA form, the CDR3 reads TGTGCCAGCAGTGACTCCCCGGGACCCCTCCACTTT.

In this sample, this clone turned up a few times. The rearrangement joins TRBV6-2 or TRBV6-3 to TRBJ1-1, with D perhaps matching TRBD1 (5 bases). Trimming removed 4 bases at V and 4 bases at J, with 7 bases between. Germline assignment: CDR1 MNHEY and CDR2 SVGEGT. The CDR3 contains 12 residues. In DNA form, the CDR3 reads TGTGCCAGCAGTTCGACAGTCACTGAAGCTTTCTTT. This codes for CASSSTVTEAFF.

The chain employs TRBV4-1 and TRBJ1-5, with 7 nucleotides matching TRBD1. V lost 3 bases and J lost 2; bases outside the gene matches: 10. Germline V lookup: CDR1 MGHRA, CDR2 YSYEKL. This CDR3 comprises 17 residues. CDR3 bases: TGCGCCAGCAGCCAGGATCCGGGACAGCGGCGCAATCAGCCCCAGCATTTT. This codes for CASSQDPGQRRNQPQHF.

The chain joins TRBV13 to TRBJ1-6; possible D gene TRBD1, 5 bases. The CDR3 has 15 amino acids. Between the trimmed V and J ends, which lost 3 bases and 9 bases, there was a span of 15 bases. Germline V gives CDR1 PRHDT, CDR2 FYEKMQ (reference sequence). The CDR3 spells CASSFSRVGFSPLHF. The CDR3 bases are TGTGCCAGCAGCTTCTCCAGGGTCGGATTTTCACCCCTCCACTTT.

The chain combines TRBV11-2 with TRBJ2-2; possible D gene TRBD1, 6 bases. Germline V gene data show CDR1 as SGHAT and CDR2 as FQNNGV. There are 14 residues in the CDR3. Trimming removed 7 bases at V and 0 bases at J, with 9 bases between. The CDR3 bases are TGTGCCAGCAACTGGGGGCCGAACACCGGGGAGCTGTTTTTT. Its protein product is CASNWGPNTGELFF. Looking up the rest from reference TRBV11-2 and TRBJ2-2 gives the full variable domain: EAGVAQSPRYKIIEKRQSVAFWCNPISGHATLYWYQQILGQGPKLLIQFQNNGVVDDSQLPKDRFSAERLKGVDSTLKIQPAKLEDSAVYLCASNWGPNTGELFFGEGSRLTVL.

The CDR3 region is CASSPPARVQETQYF. In nucleotides, the CDR3 is TGTGCCAGCTCACCTCCCGCCAGGGTTCAAGAGACCCAGTACTTC. The chain carries TRBV18 and TRBJ2-5; tentative D call: TRBD1 (5 bases). The CDR3 length is 15 residues. Looked up from germline, CDR1 is KGHSH and CDR2 is LQKENI. V was pared by 3 bases and J by 2 bases, with 13 bases between.

A remark on this clone: This specimen includes other DNA sequences encoding the same CDR3. This sequence joins TRBV4-3 and TRBJ2-1, with 10 bases that match TRBD2. Per the germline V gene, CDR1 is LGHNA and CDR2 is YSLEER. There are 15 residues in the CDR3. V lost 2 bases and J lost 4; bases outside the gene matches: 2. CDR3 sequence: CASSQPSGGYNEQFF. In DNA form, the CDR3 reads TGCGCCAGCAGCCAACCTAGCGGGGGATACAATGAGCAGTTCTTC.

V gene TRBV19 combines with J gene TRBJ2-7, with 11 positions matching TRBD1. The CDR3 length is 14 residues. J lost 3 bases, V lost 4 bases, and 2 bases had no gene match. Germline V lookup: CDR1 LNHDA, CDR2 SQIVND (reference sequence). As DNA, the CDR3 is TGTGCCAGTAGTAGCGGGACAGGGGGCTACGAGCAGTACTTC. This encodes CASSSGTGGYEQYF.

This clone was recorded a few times. The chain uses TRBV5-1 and TRBJ1-3, with D possibly matching TRBD1 (5 bases). From germline, CDR1 is SGHRS and CDR2 YFSETQ. The CDR3 spans 15 residues. V lost 0 bases and J lost 1, with 8 bases in between. This CDR3 is CASSLDKGSGNTIYF. CDR3 nucleotides: TGCGCCAGCAGCTTGGATAAGGGGTCTGGAAACACCATATATTTT.

This clone showed up just a few times. The chain uses TRBV7-9 and TRBJ1-3; 7 bases fit TRBD1. V dropped 2 bases and J dropped 2; count of bases not matched to a gene: 3. The V gene's germline CDR1 is SEHNR and CDR2 FQNEAQ (reference sequence). The CDR3 is 15 residues long. This CDR3 is CASSLSTGTGNTIYF. CDR3 DNA: TGTGCCAGCAGCTTATCGACAGGGACTGGAAACACCATATATTTT.

The chain links TRBV7-9 to TRBJ1-4, with a weak D call TRBD1 (6 bases). This CDR3 comprises 14 residues. Germline CDR1 is SEHNR and CDR2 is FQNEAQ (reference sequence). Trimming left V 5 bases short and J 4 bases short, with 11 bases between. CDR3 in amino acids: CASSPGAINEKLFF. The CDR3 bases are TGTGCCAGCAGCCCAGGGGCGATTAATGAAAAACTGTTTTTT.